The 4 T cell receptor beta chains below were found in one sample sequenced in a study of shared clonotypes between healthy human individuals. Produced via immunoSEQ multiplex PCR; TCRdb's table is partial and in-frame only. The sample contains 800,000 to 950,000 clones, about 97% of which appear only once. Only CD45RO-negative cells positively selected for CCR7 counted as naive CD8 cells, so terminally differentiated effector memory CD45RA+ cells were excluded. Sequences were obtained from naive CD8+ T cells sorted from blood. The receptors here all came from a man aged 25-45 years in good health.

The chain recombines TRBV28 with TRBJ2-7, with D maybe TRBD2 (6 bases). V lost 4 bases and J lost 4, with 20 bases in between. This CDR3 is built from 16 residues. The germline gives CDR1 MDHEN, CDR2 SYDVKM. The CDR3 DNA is TGTGCCAGCAGTTCATGGCCTAGCGCTACTTTGTACGAGCAGTACTTC. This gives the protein CASSSWPSATLYEQYF.

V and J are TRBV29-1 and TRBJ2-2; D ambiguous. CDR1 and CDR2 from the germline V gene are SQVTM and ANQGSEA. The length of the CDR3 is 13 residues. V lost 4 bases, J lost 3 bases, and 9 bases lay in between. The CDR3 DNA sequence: TGCAGCGTTGCTAGTGGGGACACCGGGGAGCTGTTTTTT. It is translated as CSVASGDTGELFF.

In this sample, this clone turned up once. In DNA, the CDR3 is TGTGCCAGCAGTGTAGCTAGCGGGAGACCACTAAGCACAGATACGCAGTATTTT. Translating it yields CASSVASGRPLSTDTQYF. This chain uses TRBV2 with TRBJ2-3, with TRBD2 matching over 10 bases. The CDR3 extends over 18 amino acids. V was pared by 4 bases and J by 0 bases, with 10 bases of the junction left unmatched. Per the germline V gene, CDR1 is SNHLY and CDR2 is FYNNEI.

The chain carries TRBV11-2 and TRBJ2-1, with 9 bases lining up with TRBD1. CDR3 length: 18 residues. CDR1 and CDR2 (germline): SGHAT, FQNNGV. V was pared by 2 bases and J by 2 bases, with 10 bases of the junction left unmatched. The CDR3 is CASSLYPQQGAAYNEQFF. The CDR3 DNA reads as TGTGCCAGCAGCTTATACCCACAACAGGGGGCCGCCTACAATGAGCAGTTCTTC. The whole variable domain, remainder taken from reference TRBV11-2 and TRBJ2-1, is EAGVAQSPRYKIIEKRQSVAFWCNPISGHATLYWYQQILGQGPKLLIQFQNNGVVDDSQLPKDRFSAERLKGVDSTLKIQPAKLEDSAVYLCASSLYPQQGAAYNEQFFGPGTRLTVL.